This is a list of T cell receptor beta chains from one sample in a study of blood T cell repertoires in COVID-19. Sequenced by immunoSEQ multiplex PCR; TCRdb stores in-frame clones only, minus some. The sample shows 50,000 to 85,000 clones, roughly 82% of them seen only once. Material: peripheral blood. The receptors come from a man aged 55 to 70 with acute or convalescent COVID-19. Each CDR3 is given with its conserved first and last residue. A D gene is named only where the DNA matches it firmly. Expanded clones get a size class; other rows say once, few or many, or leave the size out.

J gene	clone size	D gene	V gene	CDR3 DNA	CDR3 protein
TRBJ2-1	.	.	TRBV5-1	TGCGCCAGCAGCTTTTCGACGGGTTCCTACAATGAGCAGTTCTTC	CASSFSTGSYNEQFF
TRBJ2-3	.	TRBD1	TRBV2	TGTGCCAGCGGGGACAGGGGTCTGCCTCGTACGCAGTATTTT	CASGDRGLPRTQYF
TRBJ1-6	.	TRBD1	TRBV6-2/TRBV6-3	TGTGCCAGCAGTCCCGGGGGACAGGGGGCAACCTATAATTCACCCCTCCACTTT	CASSPGGQGATYNSPLHF
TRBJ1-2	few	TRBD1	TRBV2	TGTGCCAGCAGGTCCCAGGGGAACAGGGGCTATGGCTACACCTTC	CASRSQGNRGYGYTF
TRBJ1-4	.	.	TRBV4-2	TGTGCCAGCAGCCAAGAAGCCCCACCTGGGGGCACTGCAACTAATGAAAAACTGTTTTTT	CASSQEAPPGGTATNEKLFF
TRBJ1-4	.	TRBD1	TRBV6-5	TGTGCCAGCAGTTACGGGGCAGGGGGTTATGAAAAACTGTTTTTT	CASSYGAGGYEKLFF
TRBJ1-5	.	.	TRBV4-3	TGCGCCAGCAGCCAAACACAGGGCGGTCAGCCCCAGCATTTT	CASSQTQGGQPQHF
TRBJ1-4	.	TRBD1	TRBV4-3	TGCGCCAGCAGCCAAGATTTCGGGACAGCGTCAGAGAAACTGTTTTTT	CASSQDFGTASEKLFF
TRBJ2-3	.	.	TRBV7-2	TGTGCCAGCAGCCATCCTTGGGGGCGAGATACGCAGTATTTT	CASSHPWGRDTQYF
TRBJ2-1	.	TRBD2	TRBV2	TGTGCCAGCAAGCAGACTAGCGGGGGACTCGTGGATGAGCAGTTCTTC	CASKQTSGGLVDEQFF
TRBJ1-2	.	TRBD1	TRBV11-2	TGTGCCAGCAGCCTAGGACAGGGGAGCTACACCTTC	CASSLGQGSYTF
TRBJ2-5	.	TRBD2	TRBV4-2	TGTGCCAGCAGCCAAGATCCCGCGGGGGGGCACCAAGAGACCCAGTACTTC	CASSQDPAGGHQETQYF
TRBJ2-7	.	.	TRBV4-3	TGCGCCAGCAGCCAAGTGGCGGGACCCTACGAGCAGTACTTC	CASSQVAGPYEQYF
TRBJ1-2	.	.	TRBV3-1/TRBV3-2	TGTGCCAGCAGCCGCGGCGGGGGAAGCTTCTATGGCTACACCTTC	CASSRGGGSFYGYTF
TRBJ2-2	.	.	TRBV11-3	TGTGCCAGCAGCTTAGGAGCCCTCCGTGGTCGCACCACCGGGGAGCTGTTTTTT	CASSLGALRGRTTGELFF
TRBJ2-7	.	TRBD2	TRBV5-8	TGTGCCAGCAGCTTGGGGACTAGCGGGGGGGTCTACGAGCAGTACTTC	CASSLGTSGGVYEQYF
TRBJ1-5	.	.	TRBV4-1	TGCGCCAGCAGCCAAGTCGGCGGATACAATCAGCCCCAGCATTTT	CASSQVGGYNQPQHF
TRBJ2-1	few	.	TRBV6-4	TGTGCCAGCAGTCACGGGGGTTACAATGAGCAGTTCTTC	CASSHGGYNEQFF
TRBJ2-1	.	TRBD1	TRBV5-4	TGTGCCAGCAGCTTTACCAACTGGGACAGGGACCATGAGCAGTTCTTC	CASSFTNWDRDHEQFF
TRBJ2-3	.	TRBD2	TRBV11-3	TGTGCCAGCAGCTTTTCTGGCGGGGGAAACACAGATACGCAGTATTTT	CASSFSGGGNTDTQYF
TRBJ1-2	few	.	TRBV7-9	TGTGCCAGCAGCTATTCGAACGAGCCTAACTATGGCTACACCTTC	CASSYSNEPNYGYTF
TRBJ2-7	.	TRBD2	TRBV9	TGTGCCAGCAGCCCAAACGCGGGGGGCAAGCAGTACTTC	CASSPNAGGKQYF
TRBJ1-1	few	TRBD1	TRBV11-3	TGTGCCAGCAGCTTTACAGGGGGCTACACTGAAGCTTTCTTT	CASSFTGGYTEAFF
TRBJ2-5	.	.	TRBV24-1	TGTGCCACCAGTAGGGGATGGGAGACCCAGTACTTC	CATSRGWETQYF
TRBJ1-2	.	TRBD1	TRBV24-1	TGTGCCACCGCTCCGGGACAGGGAGCCTATGGCTACACCTTC	CATAPGQGAYGYTF
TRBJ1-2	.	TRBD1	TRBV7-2	TGTGCCAGCAGCTTAGCGCCGGGACAGAGAAACTATGGCTACACCTTC	CASSLAPGQRNYGYTF
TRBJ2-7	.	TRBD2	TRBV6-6	TGTGCCAGCAGTTACTCCGGGGGGAACTACGAGCAGTACTTC	CASSYSGGNYEQYF
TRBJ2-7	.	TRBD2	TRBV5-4	TGTGCCAGCAGCTTGGCACTAGCGGGGGCCTACGAGCAGTACTTC	CASSLALAGAYEQYF
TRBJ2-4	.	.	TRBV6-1	TGTGCCAGCAGTGAACTTCCTCCCGCAAGGAGGGACATTCAGTACTTC	CASSELPPARRDIQYF
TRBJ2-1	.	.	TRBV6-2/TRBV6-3	TGTGCCAGCAGCCCGACTAGCAATGAGCAGTTCTTC	CASSPTSNEQFF
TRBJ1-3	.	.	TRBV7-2	TGTGCCAGCAGCTTAGGCGGCTCTGGAAACACCATATATTTT	CASSLGGSGNTIYF
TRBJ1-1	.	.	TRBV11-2	TGTGCCAGCAGTCGTACAGAGAACACTGAAGCTTTCTTT	CASSRTENTEAFF
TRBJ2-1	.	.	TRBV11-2	TGTGCCAGCACCCTTCAGGGTCTACCGAACAATGAGCAGTTCTTC	CASTLQGLPNNEQFF
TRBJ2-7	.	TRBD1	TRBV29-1	TGCAGCGCCACCGGGACAGGGAAGGGCACAGGGTACGAGCAGTACTTC	CSATGTGKGTGYEQYF
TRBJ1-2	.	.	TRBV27	TGTGCCAGCAGTCTGCGCTCCACGGGGGGGGGCTACACCTTC	CASSLRSTGGGYTF
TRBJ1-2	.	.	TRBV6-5	TGTGCCAGCAGTACTTGGGGGGGGGCTAACTATGGCTACACCTTC	CASSTWGGANYGYTF
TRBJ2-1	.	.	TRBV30	TGTGCCTGGCGCGGCCCGGGGTCCTACAATGAGCAGTTCTTC	CAWRGPGSYNEQFF
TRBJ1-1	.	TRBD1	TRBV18	TGTGCCAGCTCCGAACAGGGGGCGCCGGGGAACACTGAAGCTTTCTTT	CASSEQGAPGNTEAFF
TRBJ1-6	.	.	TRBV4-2	TGTGCCAGCAGCCAGGATCCAAATTTAGAGGGCTATAATTCACCCCTCCACTTT	CASSQDPNLEGYNSPLHF
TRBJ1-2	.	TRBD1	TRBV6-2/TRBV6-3	TGTGCCAGCAGTTACTCGGACAGGAATAACTATGGCTACACCTTC	CASSYSDRNNYGYTF
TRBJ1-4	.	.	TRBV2	TGTGCCGGAGCACTACCAACTAATGAAAAACTGTTTTTT	CAGALPTNEKLFF
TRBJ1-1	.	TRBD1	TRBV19	TGTGCCAGTAGTATGAAAAGACAGGGCACTGAAGCTTTCTTT	CASSMKRQGTEAFF
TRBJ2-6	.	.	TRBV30	TGTGCCTGGAGTAACAGGGGAGGCCCTGGGGCCAACGTCCTGACTTTC	CAWSNRGGPGANVLTF
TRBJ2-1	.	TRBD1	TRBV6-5	TGTGCCAGCAGTAAGACAGGGGGGGGCTACAATGAGCAGTTCTTC	CASSKTGGGYNEQFF
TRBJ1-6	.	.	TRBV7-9	TGTGCCAGCAGCTTAGACAGGCCGCCACCCCTCCACTTT	CASSLDRPPPLHF
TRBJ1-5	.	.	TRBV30	TGTGCCTGGAACGACAGAAGCAATCAGCCCCAGCATTTT	CAWNDRSNQPQHF
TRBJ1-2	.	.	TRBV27	TGTGCCAGCACCCCCACCAGGGCCAACGTAGGTGGCTACACCTTC	CASTPTRANVGGYTF
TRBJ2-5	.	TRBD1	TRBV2	TGTGCCAGCAGTCTAGTTCCGGGACAGCAAGAGACCCAGTACTTC	CASSLVPGQQETQYF
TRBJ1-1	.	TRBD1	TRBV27	TGTGCCAGCAGTCTATACAGGGGCACTGAAGCTTTCTTT	CASSLYRGTEAFF
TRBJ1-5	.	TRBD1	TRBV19	TGTGCCAGTAGTATAGACCTAGGGCGGGGACAGGGGAATCAGCCCCAGCATTTT	CASSIDLGRGQGNQPQHF
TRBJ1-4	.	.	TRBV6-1	TGTGCCAGCAGTGAAAGGATTATCGATGGGGTTAGCGATGAAAAACTGTTTTTT	CASSERIIDGVSDEKLFF
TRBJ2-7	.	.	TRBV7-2	TGTGCCAGCAGCTTAGGGCCCCAAACCTACGAGCAGTACTTC	CASSLGPQTYEQYF